This T cell receptor (beta chain) is drawn from a study of T cells in Graves' hyperthyroidism and ophthalmopathy. Amplification yielded TCR beta CDR3 regions, with RNA transcripts as the source. The HTBI primer set was used in a first-round RT-PCR of the TCR CDR3. TCRdb reanalysed the multiplex PCR reads using MiXCR and keeps one entry per CDR3 protein. The table lists approximately 420,000 distinct CDR3 sequences, roughly 13% of them singletons. Germline CDR1 is SGHNT and CDR2 is YYREEE (reference sequence). This CDR3 comprises 13 residues. Trimming cost V 4 bases and J 6 bases; bases outside gene matches: 2. Only a few counts were recorded for this clonotype.

The V and J genes are TRBV5-4 and TRBJ2-1; 9 bases are a match to TRBD1. Sequenced sample: blood. This sequence originates from a woman under 30 with Graves' hyperthyroidism. This chain's CDR3 is CASSGTGRNEQFF. CDR3 sequence (DNA): TGTGCCAGCAGCGGGACAGGGCGCAATGAGCAGTTCTTC.